Presented here are 3 T cell receptor beta chains from one specimen sequenced in a study of T cells in Graves' hyperthyroidism and ophthalmopathy (dated by TCRdb to between 2018 and 2021). Library preparation was by multiplex PCR. TCRdb names Illumina HiSeq 2000 as the instrument used. The TCR beta CDR3 regions were amplified from the RNA transcripts. A first-round RT-PCR of the TCR CDR3 used the HTBI primer set with the Qiagen OneStep RT-PCR kit. Through fastp at Q25 and MiXCR, TCRdb rebuilt clones from the public reads, retaining in-frame beta chains. Each CDR3 protein appears once, grouped with its most common genes and DNA. For this sample the table gives over 700,000 distinct CDR3 sequences, of which roughly a third were detected only once. The top ten clones comprise less than 35% of the sample. Sequencing was performed on blood. These receptors were obtained from a woman aged 40 to 55 with Graves' hyperthyroidism.

As for this clonotype: It may be a read error: a sequence one base away is much more abundant. This chain links TRBV19 with TRBJ2-2; D uncertain. V dropped 11 bases and J dropped 7 bases, with 8 bases sitting between them. The CDR3 is 10 residues long. The germline CDR1 and CDR2 sequences are LNHDA and SQIVND (reference sequence). This CDR3 reads CACANGELFF. The DNA for the CDR3 is TGTGCCTGTGCCAACGGGGAGCTGTTTTTT.

The V gene is TRBV7-2, the J gene TRBJ2-7, with D possibly called TRBD1 or TRBD2 (6 bases each). The CDR3 consists of 16 residues. Germline V lookup: CDR1 SGHTA, CDR2 FQGNSA. V dropped 6 bases and J dropped 2 bases, with 20 bases sitting between them. In DNA, the CDR3 is TGTGCCAGCAGTTTCAGGGAGACAGGAGGGACCTACGAGCAGTACTTC. This gives the protein CASSFRETGGTYEQYF.

This clonotype was detected ten times or more. The genes are TRBV24-1 and TRBJ1-1, with D maybe TRBD1 (6 bases). Germline assignment: CDR1 KGHDR and CDR2 SFDVKD. This CDR3 has 14 amino acids. V gave up 4 bases and J gave up 1 base, with 9 bases separating them. CDR3: CATSDGGSNTEAFF. CDR3 nucleotides: TGTGCCACCAGTGACGGGGGCTCGAACACTGAAGCTTTCTTT.